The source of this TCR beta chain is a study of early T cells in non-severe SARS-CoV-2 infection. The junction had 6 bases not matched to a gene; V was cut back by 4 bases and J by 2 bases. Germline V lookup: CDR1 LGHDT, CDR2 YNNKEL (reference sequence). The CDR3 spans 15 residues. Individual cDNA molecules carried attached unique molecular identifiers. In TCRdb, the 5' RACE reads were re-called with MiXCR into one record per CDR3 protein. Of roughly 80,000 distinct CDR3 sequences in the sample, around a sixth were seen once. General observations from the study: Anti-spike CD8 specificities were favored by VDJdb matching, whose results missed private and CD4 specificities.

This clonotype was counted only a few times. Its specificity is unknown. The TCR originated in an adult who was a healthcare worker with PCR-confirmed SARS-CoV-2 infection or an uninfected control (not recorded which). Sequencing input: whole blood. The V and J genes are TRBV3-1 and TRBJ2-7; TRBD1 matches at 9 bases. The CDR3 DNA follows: TGTGCCAGCAGCCCCGGGACAGGGAGTACCTACGAGCAGTACTTC. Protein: CASSPGTGSTYEQYF.